The present T cell receptor (beta chain) was sequenced within a study of T cells in Graves' hyperthyroidism and ophthalmopathy. In the study overall: Initial diagnosis, before any treatment, was when peripheral blood was collected. Points from the study as a whole: The blood repertoire included most of the expanded thyroid clonotypes above 0.001. The authors' 13 V-J model separated ophthalmopathy from stable hyperthyroidism.

Template material for amplifying TCR beta CDR3 regions consisted of RNA transcripts. The TCR CDR3 first-round RT-PCR relied on the HTBI primer set. TCRdb processed the multiplex PCR reads anew with MiXCR; each CDR3 protein has one entry. In the table there are approximately 740,000 distinct CDR3 sequences, 12% to 15% of which are singletons. Per germline, CDR1 SNHLY and CDR2 FYNNEI. V lost 7 bases to trimming and J lost 5 bases; unmatched junction nucleotides: 6. This CDR3 is 14 amino acids long. This clonotype was found many times. Antigen: not known. Hyperthyroidism, newly diagnosed and lasting under 2 months, affected patients aged 18 to 65.

Sample: blood. V is TRBV2 and J is TRBJ2-2, with 8 positions matching TRBD2. The sequence derives from a woman in her late teens or twenties with Graves' hyperthyroidism. The CDR3 region has the DNA TGTGCCAGCAAGCGGGAGTTAGGTACCGGGGAGCTGTTTTTT. It translates to CASKRELGTGELFF.